This T cell receptor beta chain was recovered during a study of CD8 T cell repertoires and HIV-1 epitope variants. The overall study: Tested: three Gag epitope families, Nef HW9 and YT9.

This CDR3 spans 19 amino acids. V lost 2 bases and J lost 3; bases outside the gene matches: 9. Germline V gene lookup returns CDR1 ENHRY and CDR2 SYGVKD. As for this clone: The antigen remains undetermined.

Generated by immunoSEQ multiplex PCR, the TCRdb table keeps only in-frame clones and is missing some. The table includes over 5,000 clones, around 73% detected once. The sample was cultured CD8+ T cells derived from PBMCs. V and J are TRBV10-3 and TRBJ2-5, with 16 nucleotides matching TRBD2. The TCR comes from a male donor with HIV. For the CDR3, the DNA is TGTGCCATCAGTGAGAAGGGGACTAGCGGGGGGGCACCGAAAGAGACCCAGTACTTC. It encodes CAISEKGTSGGAPKETQYF.